This T cell receptor beta chain was sequenced during a study of identical twins. Study outcomes and limitations: Because invariant MAIT and iNKT cells could be present, zero-insertion analyses could be partly confounded.

Template switching supplied a universal primer site; unique molecular identifiers were carried on the cDNA. TCRdb independently ran MiXCR on the 5' RACE reads; one entry per CDR3 protein. The sample yields roughly 290,000 distinct CDR3 sequences, around 8.8% seen once. This clonotype has a count of ten or more. The antigen remains undetermined. Germline V gives CDR1 SGHAT, CDR2 FQNNGV. V lost 5 bases to trimming and J lost 0 bases; unmatched junction nucleotides: 6. The CDR3 has 16 amino acids. This sample also appeared in a second study, on yellow fever vaccine responses in identical twins. That publication notes: As reported, the vaccine T cell response of twins seemed partly convergent and partly personalized.

What was sequenced was memory (CD45RO+) T cells sorted from blood. The sequence was collected from a young woman in good health. This chain joins TRBV11-2 and TRBJ2-3; the match to TRBD2 covers 9 bases. CDR3 residues: CASSIGTSRSTDTQYF. CDR3 in DNA: TGTGCCAGCAGCATCGGGACTAGCCGAAGCACAGATACGCAGTATTTT.